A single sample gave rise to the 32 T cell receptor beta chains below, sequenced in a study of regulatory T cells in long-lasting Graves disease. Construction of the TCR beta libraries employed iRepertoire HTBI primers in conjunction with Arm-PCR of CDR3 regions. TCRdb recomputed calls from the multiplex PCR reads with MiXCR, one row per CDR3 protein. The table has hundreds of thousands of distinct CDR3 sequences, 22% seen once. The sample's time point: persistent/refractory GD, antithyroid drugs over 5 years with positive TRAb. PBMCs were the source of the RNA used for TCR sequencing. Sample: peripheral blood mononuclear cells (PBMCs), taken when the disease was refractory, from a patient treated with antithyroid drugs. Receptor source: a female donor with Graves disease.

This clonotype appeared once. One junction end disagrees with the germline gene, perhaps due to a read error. CDR3 region: CAGSPERNTEAFF. CDR3 DNA sequence: TGCGCCGGCAGCCCAGAGCGTAACACTGAAGCTTTCTTT. The J gene is TRBJ1-1, the V gene TRBV5-1; D unresolved. Germline V gives CDR1 SGHRS, CDR2 YFSETQ. The CDR3 is 13 amino acids.

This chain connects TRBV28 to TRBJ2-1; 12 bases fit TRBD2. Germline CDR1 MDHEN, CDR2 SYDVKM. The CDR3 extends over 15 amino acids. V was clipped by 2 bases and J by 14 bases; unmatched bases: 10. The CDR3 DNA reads TGTGCCAGCAGTTTAGGGCTAGCGGGGGGGCAGAATGAGTTCTTC. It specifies CASSLGLAGGQNEFF.

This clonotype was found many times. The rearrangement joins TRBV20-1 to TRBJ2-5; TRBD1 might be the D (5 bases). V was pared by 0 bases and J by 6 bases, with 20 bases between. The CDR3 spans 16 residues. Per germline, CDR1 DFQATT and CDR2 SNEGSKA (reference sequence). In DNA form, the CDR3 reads TGCAGTGCTAGAGAGTTCTTGGGGCTTGTTTGGCAGACCCAGTACTTC. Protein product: CSAREFLGLVWQTQYF.

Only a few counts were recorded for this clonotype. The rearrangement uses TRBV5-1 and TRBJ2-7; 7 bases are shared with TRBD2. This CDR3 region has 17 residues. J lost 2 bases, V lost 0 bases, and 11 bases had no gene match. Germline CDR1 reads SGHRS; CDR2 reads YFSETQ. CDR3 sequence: CASSLAPTAGVTYEQYF. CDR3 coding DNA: TGCGCCAGCAGCTTGGCCCCAACGGCGGGGGTCACCTACGAGCAGTACTTC.

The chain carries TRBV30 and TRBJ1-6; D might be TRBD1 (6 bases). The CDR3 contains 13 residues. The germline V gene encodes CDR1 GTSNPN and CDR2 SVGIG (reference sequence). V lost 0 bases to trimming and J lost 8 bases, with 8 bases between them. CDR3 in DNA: TGTGCCTGGAGTGTAAAGGGGGATTCACCCCTCCACTTT. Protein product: CAWSVKGDSPLHF.

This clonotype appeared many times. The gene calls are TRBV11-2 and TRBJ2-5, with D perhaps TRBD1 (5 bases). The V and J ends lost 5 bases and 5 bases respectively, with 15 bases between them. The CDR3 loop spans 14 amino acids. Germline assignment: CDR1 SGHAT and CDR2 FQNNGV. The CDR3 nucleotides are TGTGCCAGCAGCGCCCGATTGGGGCGGGAGACCCAGTACTTC. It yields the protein CASSARLGRETQYF.

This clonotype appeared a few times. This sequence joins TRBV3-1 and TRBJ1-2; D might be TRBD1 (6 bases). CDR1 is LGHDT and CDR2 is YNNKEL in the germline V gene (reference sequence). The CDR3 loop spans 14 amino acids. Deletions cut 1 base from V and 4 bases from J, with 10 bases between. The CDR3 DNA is TGTGCCAGCAGCCAAGGGGCACAGGGCTATGGCTACACCTTC. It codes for CASSQGAQGYGYTF.

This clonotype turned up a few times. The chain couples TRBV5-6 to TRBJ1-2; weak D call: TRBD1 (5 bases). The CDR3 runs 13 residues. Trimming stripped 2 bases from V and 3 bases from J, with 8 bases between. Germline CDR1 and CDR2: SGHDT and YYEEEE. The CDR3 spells CASSFGGDYGYTF. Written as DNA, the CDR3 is TGTGCCAGCAGCTTTGGGGGTGACTATGGCTACACCTTC.

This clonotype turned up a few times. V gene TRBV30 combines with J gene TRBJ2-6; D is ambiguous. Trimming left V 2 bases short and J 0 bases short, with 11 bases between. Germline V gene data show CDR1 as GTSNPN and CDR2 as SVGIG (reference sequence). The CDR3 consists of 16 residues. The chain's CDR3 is CAWSSGRVSGANVLTF. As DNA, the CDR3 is TGTGCCTGGAGTTCCGGCCGTGTCTCTGGGGCCAACGTCCTGACTTTC.

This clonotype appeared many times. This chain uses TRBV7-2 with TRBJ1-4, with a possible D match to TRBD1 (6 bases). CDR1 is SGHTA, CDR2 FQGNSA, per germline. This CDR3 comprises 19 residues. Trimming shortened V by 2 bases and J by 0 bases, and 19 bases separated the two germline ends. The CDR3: CASSLQGKVGLATNEKLFF. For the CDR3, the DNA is TGTGCCAGCAGCTTACAGGGGAAGGTCGGTTTGGCAACTAATGAAAAACTGTTTTTT. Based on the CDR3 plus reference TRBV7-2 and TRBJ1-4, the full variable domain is GAGVSQSPSNKVTEKGKDVELRCDPISGHTALYWYRQSLGQGLEFLIYFQGNSAPDKSGLPSDRFSAERTGGSVSTLTIQRTQQEDSAVYLCASSLQGKVGLATNEKLFFGSGTQLSVL.

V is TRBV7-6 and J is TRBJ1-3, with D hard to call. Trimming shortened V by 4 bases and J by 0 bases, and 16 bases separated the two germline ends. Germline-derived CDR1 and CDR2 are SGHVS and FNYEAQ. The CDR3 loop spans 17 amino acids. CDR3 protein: CASSWSPIANSGNTIYF. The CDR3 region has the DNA TGTGCCAGCAGCTGGAGCCCCATAGCCAACTCTGGAAACACCATATATTTT. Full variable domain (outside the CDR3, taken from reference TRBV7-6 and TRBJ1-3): GAGVSQSPRYKVTKRGQDVALRCDPISGHVSLYWYRQALGQGPEFLTYFNYEAQQDKSGLPNDRFSAERPEGSISTLTIQRTEQRDSAMYRCASSWSPIANSGNTIYFGEGSWLTVV.

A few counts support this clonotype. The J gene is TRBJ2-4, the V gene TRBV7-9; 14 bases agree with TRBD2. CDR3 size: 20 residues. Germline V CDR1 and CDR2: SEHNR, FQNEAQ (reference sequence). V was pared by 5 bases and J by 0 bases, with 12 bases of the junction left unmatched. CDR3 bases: TGTGCCAGCAGCAGGGCAAGACCCGGGACTAGCGGGAGAGCCAAAAACATTCAGTACTTC. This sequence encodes CASSRARPGTSGRAKNIQYF. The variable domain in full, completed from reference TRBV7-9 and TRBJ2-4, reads DTGVSQNPRHKITKRGQNVTFRCDPISEHNRLYWYRQTLGQGPEFLTYFQNEAQLEKSRLLSDRFSAERPKGSFSTLEIQRTEQGDSAMYLCASSRARPGTSGRAKNIQYFGAGTRLSVL.

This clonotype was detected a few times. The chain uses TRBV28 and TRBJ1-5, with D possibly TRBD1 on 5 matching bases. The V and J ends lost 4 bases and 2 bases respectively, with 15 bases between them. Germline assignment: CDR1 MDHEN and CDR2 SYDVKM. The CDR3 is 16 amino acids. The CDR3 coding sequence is TGTGCCAGCAGTTATACGACCGGGACTGGCAATCAGCCCCAGCATTTT. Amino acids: CASSYTTGTGNQPQHF.

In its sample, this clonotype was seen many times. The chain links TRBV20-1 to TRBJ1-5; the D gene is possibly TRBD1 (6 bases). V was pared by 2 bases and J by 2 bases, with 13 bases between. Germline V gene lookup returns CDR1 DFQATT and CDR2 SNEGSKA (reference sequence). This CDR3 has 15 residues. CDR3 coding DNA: TGCAGTGCTAGACGTCCAGGGGCTGGCAATCAGCCCCAGCATTTT. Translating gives CSARRPGAGNQPQHF.

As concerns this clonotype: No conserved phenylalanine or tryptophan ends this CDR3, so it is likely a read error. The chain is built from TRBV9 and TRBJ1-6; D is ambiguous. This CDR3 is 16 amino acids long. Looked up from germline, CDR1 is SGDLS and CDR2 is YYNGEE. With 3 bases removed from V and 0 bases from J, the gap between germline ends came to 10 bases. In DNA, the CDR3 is TGTGCCAGCAGCGGTTTCCTAAGCTCCTATAATTCACCCCTCCACTCT. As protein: CASSGFLSSYNSPLHS.

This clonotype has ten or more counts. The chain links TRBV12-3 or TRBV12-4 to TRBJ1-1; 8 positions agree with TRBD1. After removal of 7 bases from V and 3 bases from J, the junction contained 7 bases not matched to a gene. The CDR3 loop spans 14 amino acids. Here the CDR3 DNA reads TGTGCCAGCATTCTGACAGGGGTACACACTGAAGCTTTCTTT. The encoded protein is CASILTGVHTEAFF.

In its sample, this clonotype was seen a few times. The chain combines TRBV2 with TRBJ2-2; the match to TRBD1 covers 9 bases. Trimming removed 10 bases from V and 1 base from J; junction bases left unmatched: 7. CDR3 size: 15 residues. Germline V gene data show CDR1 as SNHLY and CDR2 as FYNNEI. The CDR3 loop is CATPRTGVNTGELFF. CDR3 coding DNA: TGTGCCACTCCTCGGACAGGGGTGAACACCGGGGAGCTGTTTTTT.

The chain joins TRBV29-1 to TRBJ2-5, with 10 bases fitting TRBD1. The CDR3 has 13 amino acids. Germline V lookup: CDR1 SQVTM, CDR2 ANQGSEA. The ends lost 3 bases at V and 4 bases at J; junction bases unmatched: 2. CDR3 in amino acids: CSVDWTGGETQYF. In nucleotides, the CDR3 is TGCAGCGTTGATTGGACAGGGGGAGAGACCCAGTACTTC. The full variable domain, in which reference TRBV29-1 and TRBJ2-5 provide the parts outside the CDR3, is SAVISQKPSRDICQRGTSLTIQCQVDSQVTMMFWYRQQPGQSLTLIATANQGSEATYESGFVIDKFPISRPNLTFSTLTVSNMSPEDSSIYLCSVDWTGGETQYFGPGTRLLVL.

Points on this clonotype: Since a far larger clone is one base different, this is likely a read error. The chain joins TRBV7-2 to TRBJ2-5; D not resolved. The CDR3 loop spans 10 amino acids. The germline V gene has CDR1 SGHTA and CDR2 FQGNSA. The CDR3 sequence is CASGQEAQYF. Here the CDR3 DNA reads TGTGCCAGCGGGCAAGAGGCCCAGTACTTC.

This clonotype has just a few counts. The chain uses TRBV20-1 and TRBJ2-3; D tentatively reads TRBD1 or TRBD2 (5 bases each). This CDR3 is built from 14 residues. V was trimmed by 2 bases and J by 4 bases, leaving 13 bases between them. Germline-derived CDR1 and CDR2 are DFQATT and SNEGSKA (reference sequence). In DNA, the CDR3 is TGCAGTGCTAGAACTAGGGGTCTTGCAGATACGCAGTATTTT. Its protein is CSARTRGLADTQYF.

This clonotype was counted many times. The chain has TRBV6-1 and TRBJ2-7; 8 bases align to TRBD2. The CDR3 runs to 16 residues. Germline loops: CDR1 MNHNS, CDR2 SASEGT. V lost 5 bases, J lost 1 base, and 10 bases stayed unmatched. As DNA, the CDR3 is TGTGCCAGCAGTAAAACTAGCGGAGGGGGATCCTACGAGCAGTACTTC. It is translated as CASSKTSGGGSYEQYF.

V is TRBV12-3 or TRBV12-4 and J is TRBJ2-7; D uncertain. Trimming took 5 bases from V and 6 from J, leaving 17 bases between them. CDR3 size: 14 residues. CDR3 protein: CASSAPGRFGEQYF. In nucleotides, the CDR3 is TGTGCCAGCAGTGCCCCCGGACGTTTTGGCGAGCAGTACTTC.

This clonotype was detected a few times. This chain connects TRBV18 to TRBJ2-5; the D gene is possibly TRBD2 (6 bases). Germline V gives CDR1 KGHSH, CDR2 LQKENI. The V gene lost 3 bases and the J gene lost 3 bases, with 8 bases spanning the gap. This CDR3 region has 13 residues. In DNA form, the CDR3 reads TGTGCCAGCTCACCGGGGGAGGAAGAGACCCAGTACTTC. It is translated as CASSPGEEETQYF.

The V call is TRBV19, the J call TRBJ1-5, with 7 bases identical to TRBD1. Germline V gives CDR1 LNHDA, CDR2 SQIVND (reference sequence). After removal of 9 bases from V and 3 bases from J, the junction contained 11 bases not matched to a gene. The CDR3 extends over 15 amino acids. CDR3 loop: CASTRQGSNNQPQHF. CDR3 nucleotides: TGTGCCAGCACTCGACAGGGATCGAACAATCAGCCCCAGCATTTT.

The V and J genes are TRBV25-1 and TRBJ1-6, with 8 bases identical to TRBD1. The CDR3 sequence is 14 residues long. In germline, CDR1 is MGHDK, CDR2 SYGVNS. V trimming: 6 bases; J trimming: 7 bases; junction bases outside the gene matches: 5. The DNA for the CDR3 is TGTGCCAGCAGCGAACAGGGGGTCAATTCACCCCTCCACTTT. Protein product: CASSEQGVNSPLHF.

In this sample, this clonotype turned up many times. As DNA, the CDR3 is TGTGCTAGTGGTGTGGGGACAGGGGACAACAATCAGCCCCAGCATTTT. This encodes CASGVGTGDNNQPQHF. This sequence joins TRBV12-5 and TRBJ1-5, with 10 bases aligning to TRBD1. Germline V gene sequence: CDR1 LGHNT, CDR2 FRNRAP. The ends lost 5 bases at V and 3 bases at J; junction bases unmatched: 7. This CDR3 comprises 16 residues.

The chain's CDR3 is CASSLARAPSNQPQHF. CDR3 DNA: TGTGCCAGCAGTTTAGCGCGGGCCCCGAGCAATCAGCCCCAGCATTTT. The V and J genes are TRBV12-3 or TRBV12-4 and TRBJ1-5; D is unresolved. Trimming cost V 0 bases and J 1 base, with 10 bases left between them. This CDR3 has 16 residues.

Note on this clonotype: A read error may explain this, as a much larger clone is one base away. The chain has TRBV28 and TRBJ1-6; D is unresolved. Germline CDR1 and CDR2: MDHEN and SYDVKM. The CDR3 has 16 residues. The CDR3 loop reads CASSLSGSSYISPLHF. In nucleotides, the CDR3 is TGTGCCAGCAGTTTAAGCGGCAGCTCCTATATTTCACCCCTCCACTTT.

CDR3 in DNA: TGTGCCAGCAGCCCCAGCGCTATGCCTGTTTGGGAGCTGTTTTTT. Residues: CASSPSAMPVWELFF. The rearrangement links TRBV11-2 to TRBJ2-2; D is undetermined. Trimming took 5 bases from V and 9 from J, leaving 19 bases between them. The CDR3 covers 15 residues. The germline V gene encodes CDR1 SGHAT and CDR2 FQNNGV.

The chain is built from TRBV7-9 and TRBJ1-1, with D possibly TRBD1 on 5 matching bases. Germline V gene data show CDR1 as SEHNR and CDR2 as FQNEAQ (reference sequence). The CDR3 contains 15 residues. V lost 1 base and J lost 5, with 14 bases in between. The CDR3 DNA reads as TGTGCCAGCAGCTTAGATCCCAGGGTAGGGACTGAAGCTTTCTTT. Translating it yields CASSLDPRVGTEAFF.

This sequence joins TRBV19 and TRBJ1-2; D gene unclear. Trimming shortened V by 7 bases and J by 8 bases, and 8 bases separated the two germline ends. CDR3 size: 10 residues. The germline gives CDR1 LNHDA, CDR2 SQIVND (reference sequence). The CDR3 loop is CASNPHGYTF. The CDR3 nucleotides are TGTGCCAGTAACCCTCACGGCTACACCTTC.

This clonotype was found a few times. The CDR3 DNA is TGTGCCAGCAGCCAAGATCAGGCAGCCTATGGCTACACCTTC. It encodes CASSQDQAAYGYTF. The rearrangement joins TRBV3-1 to TRBJ1-2; D remains unclear. Germline assignment: CDR1 LGHDT and CDR2 YNNKEL (reference sequence). This CDR3 spans 14 amino acids. Trimming left V 0 bases short and J 4 bases short, with 9 bases between. Together with reference TRBV3-1 and TRBJ1-2, the CDR3 gives the full variable domain: DTAVSQTPKYLVTQMGNDKSIKCEQNLGHDTMYWYKQDSKKFLKIMFSYNNKELIINETVPNRFSPKSPDKAHLNLHINSLELGDSAVYFCASSQDQAAYGYTFGSGTRLTVV.